This entry lists 9 T cell receptor beta chains sequenced from one sample in a study of shared clonotypes between healthy human individuals. Produced via immunoSEQ multiplex PCR; TCRdb's table is partial and in-frame only. The top ten clones hold approximately 0.067% of a sample with about 520,000 clones, roughly 95% of them seen once. Sample: naive CD4+ T cells sorted from blood. Indicated subset: CD45RA+ positively selected. These receptors came from a woman aged 30 to 39 in good health.

The chain combines TRBV28 with TRBJ2-1, with TRBD2 matching over 16 bases. Trimming removed 5 bases from V and 7 bases from J; junction bases left unmatched: 14. Germline assignment: CDR1 MDHEN and CDR2 SYDVKM. There are 19 residues in the CDR3. The CDR3 DNA is TGTGCCAGCAGTCAGGGGGAATTGGGACTAGCGGGAGGGGTGAATGAGCAGTTCTTC. Translating gives CASSQGELGLAGGVNEQFF.

The chain has TRBV19 and TRBJ2-3; D is unclear. V lost 6 bases and J 3 bases, leaving 19 bases between the germline ends. Germline CDR1 is LNHDA and CDR2 is SQIVND (reference sequence). There are 16 residues in the CDR3. CDR3 region: CASRPRGRPQTDTQYF. The CDR3 region has the DNA TGTGCCAGTAGACCCAGAGGACGTCCACAAACAGATACGCAGTATTTT. Full variable domain (rest looked up from reference TRBV19 and TRBJ2-3): DGGITQSPKYLFRKEGQNVTLSCEQNLNHDAMYWYRQDPGQGLRLIYYSQIVNDFQKGDIAEGYSVSREKKESFPLTVTSAQKNPTAFYLCASRPRGRPQTDTQYFGPGTRLTVL.

The CDR3 DNA is TGTGCCAGCAGTTACTCGATTGGGAGAACTGAAGCTTTCTTT. This encodes CASSYSIGRTEAFF. V usage is TRBV6-5 and J usage is TRBJ1-1; D remains ambiguous. Trimming took off 0 bases at V and 5 bases at J, with 10 bases between the two ends. CDR1 MNHEY and CDR2 SVGAGI come from the germline V gene. The CDR3 length is 14 residues.

This clone was observed once. V is TRBV11-2 and J is TRBJ2-1, with D perhaps given as TRBD1 or TRBD2 (5 bases each). CDR1 is SGHAT, CDR2 FQNNGV, per germline. Trimming shortened V by 4 bases and J by 14 bases, and 27 bases separated the two germline ends. The CDR3 totals 16 residues. The CDR3 DNA follows: TGTGCCAGCAGCTCCATTCGGGACGGTTCGCCCAGGTGGAAGTTCTTC. Residues: CASSSIRDGSPRWKFF.

This chain links TRBV20-1 with TRBJ2-7, with no clear D. V gave up 3 bases and J gave up 2 bases, with 5 bases separating them. The CDR3 spans 11 residues. Per the germline V gene, CDR1 is DFQATT and CDR2 is SNEGSKA (reference sequence). In DNA form, the CDR3 reads TGCAGTGCTAGCGAGACCTACGAGCAGTACTTC. This encodes CSASETYEQYF.

This clone has only one observation. The rearrangement links TRBV9 to TRBJ2-3; 10 bases line up with TRBD1. The CDR3 is 18 amino acids. The trim removed 4 bases at V and 4 bases at J, leaving 15 bases unmatched. Germline-derived CDR1 and CDR2 are SGDLS and YYNGEE. The CDR3 is CASSPKTGGLAEADTQYF. The CDR3 DNA is TGTGCCAGCAGCCCAAAGACAGGGGGCCTAGCGGAGGCAGATACGCAGTATTTT. Full variable domain (outside the CDR3, taken from reference TRBV9 and TRBJ2-3): DSGVTQTPKHLITATGQRVTLRCSPRSGDLSVYWYQQSLDQGLQFLIQYYNGEERAKGNILERFSAQQFPDLHSELNLSSLELGDSALYFCASSPKTGGLAEADTQYFGPGTRLTVL.

This chain uses TRBV6-1 with TRBJ1-1; possible D gene TRBD1, 5 bases. The germline V and J ends were trimmed by 4 bases and 1 base, with 10 bases remaining between them. Germline assignment: CDR1 MNHNS and CDR2 SASEGT. CDR3 size: 14 residues. The CDR3 region is CASSARGANTEAFF. CDR3 in DNA: TGTGCCAGCAGTGCCCGGGGCGCGAACACTGAAGCTTTCTTT.

The CDR3 nucleotides are TGTGCCAGCAGCCAGCTGGGGGACTACCAAGAGACCCAGTACTTC. Translated, it gives CASSQLGDYQETQYF. The chain has TRBV7-9 and TRBJ2-5; possible D gene TRBD2, 6 bases. V was clipped by 5 bases and J by 0 bases, with 13 bases between them. The germline V gene has CDR1 SEHNR and CDR2 FQNEAQ (reference sequence). The CDR3 sequence is 15 residues long.

The chain carries TRBV9 and TRBJ2-7, with a weak D call TRBD2 (7 bases). The CDR3 length is 16 residues. V shed 4 bases and J shed 5 bases, with 22 bases lying between them. Germline-derived CDR1 and CDR2 are SGDLS and YYNGEE. The CDR3 DNA follows: TGTGCCAGCAGCCGCGGAGGACTACAGGGACTAAACGAGCAGTACTTC. As protein: CASSRGGLQGLNEQYF. Complete variable domain (other parts from reference TRBV9 and TRBJ2-7): DSGVTQTPKHLITATGQRVTLRCSPRSGDLSVYWYQQSLDQGLQFLIQYYNGEERAKGNILERFSAQQFPDLHSELNLSSLELGDSALYFCASSRGGLQGLNEQYFGPGTRLTVT.